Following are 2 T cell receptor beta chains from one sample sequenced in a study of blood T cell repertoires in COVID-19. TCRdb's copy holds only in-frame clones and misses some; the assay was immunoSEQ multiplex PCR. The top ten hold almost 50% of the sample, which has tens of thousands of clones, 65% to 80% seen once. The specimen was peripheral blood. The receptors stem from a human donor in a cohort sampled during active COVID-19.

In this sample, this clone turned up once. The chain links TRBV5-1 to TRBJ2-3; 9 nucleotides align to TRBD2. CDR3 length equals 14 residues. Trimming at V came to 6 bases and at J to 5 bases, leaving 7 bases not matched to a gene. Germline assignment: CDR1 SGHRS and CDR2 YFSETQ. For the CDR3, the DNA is TGCGCCAGCAATCCGGGACTAGCCCTAGATACGCAGTATTTT. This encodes CASNPGLALDTQYF.

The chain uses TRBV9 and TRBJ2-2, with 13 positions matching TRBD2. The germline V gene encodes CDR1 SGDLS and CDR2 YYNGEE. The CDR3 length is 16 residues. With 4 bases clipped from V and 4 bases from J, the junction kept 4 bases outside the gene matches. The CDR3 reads CASSLRLAGGTGELFF. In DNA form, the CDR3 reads TGTGCCAGCAGCTTAAGACTAGCGGGAGGCACCGGGGAGCTGTTTTTT.